The clone carrying this T cell receptor beta chain was counted ten times or more. Its antigen is unidentified. The data derive from a study of CD8 T cells in ankylosing spondylitis. Via MiXCR, TCRdb re-called the 5' RACE reads, giving one row per CDR3 protein. Here the sample spans 350,000 or so distinct CDR3 sequences, around a tenth being singletons. V was clipped by 3 bases and J by 7 bases, with 13 bases between them. The CDR3 runs to 14 residues. Per the germline V gene, CDR1 is DFQATT and CDR2 is SNEGSKA (reference sequence). Points from the study as a whole: A motif in TCR beta, a set of eight highly homologous variants, appeared characteristic of ankylosing spondylitis blood.

Input material: blood, either unsorted or a sorted T cell fraction (not recorded which). The TCR sequence derives from a female donor with ankylosing spondylitis or in good health (not recorded which). The chain carries TRBV20-1 and TRBJ1-6, with unresolved D. CDR3 region: CSASGRTRNSPLHF. The DNA of the CDR3 is TGCAGTGCTAGTGGGCGGACGCGAAATTCACCCCTCCACTTT.